This TCR beta chain is drawn from a study of OX40 agonist ivuxolimab in advanced cancers. This clone showed up just once. Sequencing was performed with immunoSEQ multiplex PCR; in TCRdb, only in-frame clones are kept and a portion is missing. Counted here are around 68,000 clones, about nine tenths occurring once; the ten biggest clones make up roughly 1.2%. The CDR3 loop spans 15 amino acids. Germline CDR1 is GTSNPN and CDR2 is SVGIG (reference sequence). J lost 4 bases, V lost 2 bases, and 7 bases had no gene match. This TCR came from an adult with an advanced solid tumor such as melanoma, head and neck, liver or kidney cancer. The chain is built from TRBV30 and TRBJ2-4, with 8 nucleotides matching TRBD2. The sample consisted of CD4+ or CD8+ T cells sorted from blood, taken in a trial of the OX40 agonist ivuxolimab. CDR3 nucleotide sequence: TGTGCCTGGAGTAGCCGGCTAGCGGGTAAAAACATTCAGTACTTC. Its protein is CAWSSRLAGKNIQYF.